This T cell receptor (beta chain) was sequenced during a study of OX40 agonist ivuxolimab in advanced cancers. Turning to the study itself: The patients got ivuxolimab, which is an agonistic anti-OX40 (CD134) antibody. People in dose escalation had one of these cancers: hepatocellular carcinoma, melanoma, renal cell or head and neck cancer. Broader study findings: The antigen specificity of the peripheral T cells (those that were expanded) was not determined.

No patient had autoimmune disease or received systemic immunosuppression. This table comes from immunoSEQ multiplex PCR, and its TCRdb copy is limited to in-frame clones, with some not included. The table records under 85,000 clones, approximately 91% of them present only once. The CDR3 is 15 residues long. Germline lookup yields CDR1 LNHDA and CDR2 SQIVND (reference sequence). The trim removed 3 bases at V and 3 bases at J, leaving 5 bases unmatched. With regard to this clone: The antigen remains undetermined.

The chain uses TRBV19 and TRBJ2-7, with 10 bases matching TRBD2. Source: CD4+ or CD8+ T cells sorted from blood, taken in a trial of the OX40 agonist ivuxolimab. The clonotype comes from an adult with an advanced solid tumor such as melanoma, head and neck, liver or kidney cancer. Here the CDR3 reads CASSIKGLAIYEQYF. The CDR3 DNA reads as TGTGCCAGTAGTATCAAGGGACTAGCGATCTACGAGCAGTACTTC. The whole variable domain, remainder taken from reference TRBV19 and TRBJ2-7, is DGGITQSPKYLFRKEGQNVTLSCEQNLNHDAMYWYRQDPGQGLRLIYYSQIVNDFQKGDIAEGYSVSREKKESFPLTVTSAQKNPTAFYLCASSIKGLAIYEQYFGPGTRLTVT.